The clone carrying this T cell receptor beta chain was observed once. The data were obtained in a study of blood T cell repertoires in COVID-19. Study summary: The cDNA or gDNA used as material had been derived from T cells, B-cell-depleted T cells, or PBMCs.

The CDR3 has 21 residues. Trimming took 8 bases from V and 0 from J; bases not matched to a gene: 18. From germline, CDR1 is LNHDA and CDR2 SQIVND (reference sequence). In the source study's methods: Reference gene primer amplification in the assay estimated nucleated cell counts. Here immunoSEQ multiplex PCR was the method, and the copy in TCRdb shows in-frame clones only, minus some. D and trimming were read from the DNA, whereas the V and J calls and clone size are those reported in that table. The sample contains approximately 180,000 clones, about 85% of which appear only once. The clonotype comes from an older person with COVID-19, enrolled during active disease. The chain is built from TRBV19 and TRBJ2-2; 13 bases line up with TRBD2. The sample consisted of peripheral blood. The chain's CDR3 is CASRSFSITGLAGTNTGELFF. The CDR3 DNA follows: TGTGCCAGTCGCTCTTTCTCCATAACGGGACTAGCGGGGACGAACACCGGGGAGCTGTTTTTT. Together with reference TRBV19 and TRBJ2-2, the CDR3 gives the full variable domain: DGGITQSPKYLFRKEGQNVTLSCEQNLNHDAMYWYRQDPGQGLRLIYYSQIVNDFQKGDIAEGYSVSREKKESFPLTVTSAQKNPTAFYLCASRSFSITGLAGTNTGELFFGEGSRLTVL.